The rows below give T cell receptor beta chains drawn from one sample of a study of cytomegalovirus exposure and HLA in healthy donors. Only in-frame clones appear in the TCRdb table, and some are missing; sequencing was by immunoSEQ multiplex PCR. Of some 130,000 clones listed, about four fifths are singletons. The sequenced sample was PBMCs. These receptor sequences come from a man aged 25 to 45 in good health and CMV-seronegative. CDR3s include the opening cysteine and the closing phenylalanine or tryptophan. The order of the fields is clone size, V gene, J gene, D gene, CDR3 DNA, CDR3 protein. D genes are given only for firm matches. The size entry is marked missing in some rows and otherwise reads once, few, many or a size class.

abundance: NA
v_gene: TRBV7-9
j_gene: TRBJ1-1
d_gene: TRBD1
CDR3nt: TGTGCCAGCAGCCGGAATAACAGGGGGCGGACTGAAGCTTTCTTT
CDR3aa: CASSRNNRGRTEAFF

abundance: NA
v_gene: TRBV4-3
j_gene: TRBJ1-1
d_gene: TRBD1
CDR3nt: TGCGCCAGCAGAGAGGGACAGGGCTACACTGAAGCTTTCTTT
CDR3aa: CASREGQGYTEAFF

abundance: once
v_gene: TRBV11-3
j_gene: TRBJ2-1
d_gene: NA
CDR3nt: TGTGCCAGCAGCCAAGACGGGACTTCTTACAATGAGCAGTTCTTC
CDR3aa: CASSQDGTSYNEQFF

abundance: NA
v_gene: TRBV21-1
j_gene: TRBJ2-1
d_gene: NA
CDR3nt: TGTGCCAGCAGCAGACCCGGGACTTTGGGGCACAATGAGCAGTTCTTC
CDR3aa: CASSRPGTLGHNEQFF

abundance: NA
v_gene: TRBV9
j_gene: TRBJ1-1
d_gene: NA
CDR3nt: TGTGCCAGCAGCTCGTTGGGGAGTGACACTGAAGCTTTCTTT
CDR3aa: CASSSLGSDTEAFF

abundance: NA
v_gene: TRBV6-1
j_gene: TRBJ1-4
d_gene: NA
CDR3nt: TGTGCCAGCATAGGCAGACTTAATGAAAAACTGTTTTTT
CDR3aa: CASIGRLNEKLFF

abundance: NA
v_gene: TRBV7-3
j_gene: TRBJ1-3
d_gene: TRBD1
CDR3nt: TGTGCCAGCAGCAGACAGGGGGACTCTGGAAACACCATATATTTT
CDR3aa: CASSRQGDSGNTIYF

abundance: NA
v_gene: TRBV6-1
j_gene: TRBJ1-2
d_gene: TRBD1
CDR3nt: TGTGCCAGCAGTGACCTTCCCGGGACAGGGGGCAAAGTCTATGGCTACACCTTC
CDR3aa: CASSDLPGTGGKVYGYTF

abundance: NA
v_gene: TRBV4-2
j_gene: TRBJ2-2
d_gene: TRBD2
CDR3nt: TGTGCCAGCAGCCAAGAAGGCGGGGGGCAGGACGGGGAGCTGTTTTTT
CDR3aa: CASSQEGGGQDGELFF

abundance: NA
v_gene: TRBV12-1
j_gene: TRBJ2-3
d_gene: NA
CDR3nt: TGTGCCAGCAGCTTCTCAACTATCTTCCGCACAGATACGCAGTATTTT
CDR3aa: CASSFSTIFRTDTQYF

abundance: once
v_gene: TRBV28
j_gene: TRBJ1-1
d_gene: TRBD1
CDR3nt: TGTGCCAGCAGTTTTCCAGGGGGACGGACTGAAGCTTTCTTT
CDR3aa: CASSFPGGRTEAFF

abundance: few
v_gene: TRBV5-1
j_gene: TRBJ2-3
d_gene: TRBD1
CDR3nt: TGCGCCAGCAGCTCGGACAGGGGGATTCCAGATACGCAGTATTTT
CDR3aa: CASSSDRGIPDTQYF

abundance: NA
v_gene: TRBV28
j_gene: TRBJ1-2
d_gene: TRBD1
CDR3nt: TGTGCCAGCAGTTTATTAATCGGGAGGCAGGGGGCCCCTTTAGGGGGCTACACCTTC
CDR3aa: CASSLLIGRQGAPLGGYTF

abundance: NA
v_gene: TRBV30
j_gene: TRBJ1-2
d_gene: TRBD1
CDR3nt: TGTGCCTGGAGTGAGGGACAGGGGGACGGCTACACCTTC
CDR3aa: CAWSEGQGDGYTF

abundance: NA
v_gene: TRBV5-8
j_gene: TRBJ2-7
d_gene: NA
CDR3nt: TGTGCCAGCAGCTTGCCAGGAACCTACGAGCAGTACTTC
CDR3aa: CASSLPGTYEQYF

abundance: few
v_gene: TRBV21-1
j_gene: TRBJ2-5
d_gene: NA
CDR3nt: TGTGCCAGCGGCACGGGGTCAAACGAGAAGACCCAGTACTTC
CDR3aa: CASGTGSNEKTQYF

abundance: NA
v_gene: TRBV9
j_gene: TRBJ1-2
d_gene: NA
CDR3nt: TGTGCCAGCAGCAGACCAATTATTGGACACTCATTCACCTTC
CDR3aa: CASSRPIIGHSFTF

abundance: NA
v_gene: TRBV9
j_gene: TRBJ2-5
d_gene: TRBD2
CDR3nt: TGTGCCAGCAGCGTACAGGGTAGTATTGGACTAGCGAGACAAGAGACCCAGTACTTC
CDR3aa: CASSVQGSIGLARQETQYF

abundance: few
v_gene: TRBV5-1
j_gene: TRBJ2-7
d_gene: NA
CDR3nt: TGCGCCAGCAGCTTGAGGTGGGAGCCCCCCCACGAGCAGTACTTC
CDR3aa: CASSLRWEPPHEQYF

abundance: NA
v_gene: TRBV27
j_gene: TRBJ1-5
d_gene: TRBD1
CDR3nt: TGTGCCAGCAGCCGACAGGGACAGGGAGGCAATCAGCCCCAGCATTTT
CDR3aa: CASSRQGQGGNQPQHF

abundance: NA
v_gene: TRBV7-7
j_gene: TRBJ2-1
d_gene: NA
CDR3nt: TGTGCTAGCAGCGCCCCGGGTCATGAGCAGTTCTTC
CDR3aa: CASSAPGHEQFF

abundance: NA
v_gene: TRBV11-3
j_gene: TRBJ2-1
d_gene: NA
CDR3nt: TGTGCCAGCAGCTTAGAAACAGGATTCTCCAATGAGCAGTTCTTC
CDR3aa: CASSLETGFSNEQFF

abundance: NA
v_gene: TRBV5-1
j_gene: TRBJ1-1
d_gene: NA
CDR3nt: TGCGCCAGCAGCTTGGGAATCTTCCGGTTGGACAAGAACACTGAAGCTTTCTTT
CDR3aa: CASSLGIFRLDKNTEAFF

abundance: NA
v_gene: TRBV10-3
j_gene: TRBJ2-6
d_gene: TRBD1
CDR3nt: TGTGCCATCAGTGAGTCGAGTGGGACAGGGGTAGTCACCTCTGGGGCCAACGTCCTGACTTTC
CDR3aa: CAISESSGTGVVTSGANVLTF

abundance: NA
v_gene: TRBV6-6
j_gene: TRBJ2-2
d_gene: TRBD1
CDR3nt: TGTGCCAGCTGGATGACAGGGGGCGTCGCCGGGGAGCTGTTTTTT
CDR3aa: CASWMTGGVAGELFF

abundance: NA
v_gene: TRBV2
j_gene: TRBJ2-7
d_gene: NA
CDR3nt: TGTGCCAGCAGCCAAGAGATCTCCTACGAGCAGTACTTC
CDR3aa: CASSQEISYEQYF

abundance: NA
v_gene: TRBV7-3
j_gene: TRBJ2-7
d_gene: TRBD2
CDR3nt: TGTGCCAGCAGCCCGGGAGGAGGCCGGGCGGAGCAGTACTTC
CDR3aa: CASSPGGGRAEQYF

abundance: NA
v_gene: TRBV28
j_gene: TRBJ2-3
d_gene: NA
CDR3nt: TGTGCCAGCAGTTTACAGGTACTGGCAGATACGCAGTATTTT
CDR3aa: CASSLQVLADTQYF

abundance: NA
v_gene: TRBV10-3
j_gene: TRBJ2-1
d_gene: NA
CDR3nt: TGTGCCATCAGCAAACTAGAGGAGCAGTTCTTC
CDR3aa: CAISKLEEQFF

abundance: NA
v_gene: TRBV10-3
j_gene: TRBJ2-7
d_gene: TRBD1
CDR3nt: TGTGCCACCGGATCCGGGACAGGCAGCGACGAGCAGTACTTC
CDR3aa: CATGSGTGSDEQYF

abundance: NA
v_gene: TRBV6-5
j_gene: TRBJ2-5
d_gene: NA
CDR3nt: TGTGCCAGCAGTTACTCGAGCTATTATCGAAAGACCCAGTACTTC
CDR3aa: CASSYSSYYRKTQYF

abundance: NA
v_gene: TRBV19
j_gene: TRBJ1-1
d_gene: NA
CDR3nt: TGTGCCAGTAGTTTCAGGGGCCTGAACACTGAAGCTTTCTTT
CDR3aa: CASSFRGLNTEAFF

abundance: NA
v_gene: TRBV7-9
j_gene: TRBJ1-2
d_gene: TRBD1
CDR3nt: TGTGCCAGCAGCGGACAACAGGGGGCCACTATTGGCTACACCTTC
CDR3aa: CASSGQQGATIGYTF

abundance: NA
v_gene: TRBV13
j_gene: TRBJ2-7
d_gene: NA
CDR3nt: TGTGCCAGCAGCCCCGGGAATTCCTACGAGCAGTACTTC
CDR3aa: CASSPGNSYEQYF

abundance: NA
v_gene: TRBV4-1
j_gene: TRBJ2-1
d_gene: TRBD1
CDR3nt: TGCGCCAGCAGCCCCGGACAGGGGGCGCGAAATGAGCAGTTCTTC
CDR3aa: CASSPGQGARNEQFF

abundance: NA
v_gene: TRBV7-2
j_gene: TRBJ1-2
d_gene: TRBD1
CDR3nt: TGTGCCAGCAGCCCGCCGGGACAGGGGGCTCTGGGGGGCTACACCTTC
CDR3aa: CASSPPGQGALGGYTF

abundance: NA
v_gene: TRBV19
j_gene: TRBJ2-7
d_gene: TRBD2
CDR3nt: TGTGCCAGGGGACTAGTAGGGGCCTACGAGCAGTACTTC
CDR3aa: CARGLVGAYEQYF

abundance: NA
v_gene: TRBV27
j_gene: TRBJ2-5
d_gene: NA
CDR3nt: TGTGCCAGCAGCCCGGGGTTAGAGACCCAGTACTTC
CDR3aa: CASSPGLETQYF

abundance: NA
v_gene: TRBV6-4
j_gene: TRBJ1-2
d_gene: NA
CDR3nt: TGTGCCAGCAGTGATGGGACTGCTAAAGGCTACACCTTC
CDR3aa: CASSDGTAKGYTF

abundance: NA
v_gene: TRBV4-2
j_gene: TRBJ2-3
d_gene: TRBD2
CDR3nt: TGTGCCAGCAGCCCCTGGGGGGGTAGCGGGGGGGGTAGCACAGATACGCAGTATTTT
CDR3aa: CASSPWGGSGGGSTDTQYF

abundance: NA
v_gene: TRBV4-1
j_gene: TRBJ1-1
d_gene: TRBD1
CDR3nt: TGCGCCAGCAGCCAAAAAAGACAGGGATCTGAAGCTTTCTTT
CDR3aa: CASSQKRQGSEAFF

abundance: NA
v_gene: TRBV12-5
j_gene: TRBJ2-1
d_gene: NA
CDR3nt: TGTGCTAGTGGTCCGGGACTCAGCTCCTACAATGAGCAGTTCTTC
CDR3aa: CASGPGLSSYNEQFF

abundance: few
v_gene: TRBV5-4
j_gene: TRBJ1-4
d_gene: TRBD1
CDR3nt: TGTGCCAGCAGCCAGAACCCCGGGACAGGGCAGGAAAAACTGTTTTTT
CDR3aa: CASSQNPGTGQEKLFF

abundance: NA
v_gene: TRBV7-9
j_gene: TRBJ2-5
d_gene: NA
CDR3nt: TGTGCCAGCAGCCGGGTCGAAGAGACCCAGTACTTC
CDR3aa: CASSRVEETQYF

abundance: NA
v_gene: TRBV7-8
j_gene: TRBJ2-1
d_gene: TRBD2
CDR3nt: TGTGCCAGCAGCTTAGAAGGACTAGCGGGGCGCAATGAGCAGTTCTTC
CDR3aa: CASSLEGLAGRNEQFF

abundance: once
v_gene: TRBV6-5
j_gene: TRBJ2-1
d_gene: NA
CDR3nt: TGTGCCAGCAGTTACTCCCGGCTAGGCCTCTACAATGAGCAGTTCTTC
CDR3aa: CASSYSRLGLYNEQFF

abundance: NA
v_gene: TRBV4-3
j_gene: TRBJ2-3
d_gene: NA
CDR3nt: TGCGCCAGCAGCCAAGTAGGCGGGGTAAGCACAGATACGCAGTATTTT
CDR3aa: CASSQVGGVSTDTQYF

abundance: NA
v_gene: TRBV28
j_gene: TRBJ1-5
d_gene: TRBD1
CDR3nt: TGTGCCAGCAGTTTCGGGACAGGGGGCCTATATAGCAATCAGCCCCAGCATTTT
CDR3aa: CASSFGTGGLYSNQPQHF

abundance: NA
v_gene: TRBV5-6
j_gene: TRBJ2-2
d_gene: NA
CDR3nt: TGTGCCAGCAGCTTGGCCTGGACAGACAACACCGGGGAGCTGTTTTTT
CDR3aa: CASSLAWTDNTGELFF

abundance: NA
v_gene: TRBV7-8
j_gene: TRBJ2-3
d_gene: TRBD2
CDR3nt: TGTGCCAGCAGCTTCCTAGCGGGAGCAGATACGCAGTATTTT
CDR3aa: CASSFLAGADTQYF